This entry lists 9 T cell receptor beta chains sequenced from one sample in a study of early T cells in non-severe SARS-CoV-2 infection. TCRdb independently ran MiXCR on the 5' RACE reads; one entry per CDR3 protein. The repertoire holds roughly 35,000 distinct CDR3 sequences, with about 7% as singletons. The specimen was whole blood. The receptors derive from an adult who was a healthcare worker with PCR-confirmed SARS-CoV-2 infection or an uninfected control (not recorded which).

V usage is TRBV10-1 and J usage is TRBJ2-2; D may be TRBD1 (6 bases). CDR3 length: 17 amino acids. Deletions cut 5 bases from V and 2 bases from J, with 18 bases between. Germline loops: CDR1 WNHNN, CDR2 SYGVQD (reference sequence). CDR3 amino acids: CASSSGPGALNTGELFF. The CDR3 coding sequence is TGCGCCAGCAGTTCTGGGCCAGGGGCCCTAAACACCGGGGAGCTGTTTTTT.

This clonotype was counted a few times. The gene calls are TRBV19 and TRBJ2-1; D gene ambiguous. V lost 0 bases to trimming and J lost 6 bases, with 9 bases between them. Germline CDR1 LNHDA, CDR2 SQIVND (reference sequence). This CDR3 has 14 amino acids. CDR3 in amino acids: CASSIELASNEQFF. DNA of the CDR3: TGTGCCAGTAGTATAGAGCTCGCATCCAATGAGCAGTTCTTC.

This clonotype has a count of ten or more. CDR3: CASSLGSGVAKNIQYF. The DNA of the CDR3 is TGTGCCAGCAGCTTGGGAAGCGGGGTAGCCAAAAACATTCAGTACTTC. The chain combines TRBV5-6 with TRBJ2-4; 7 nucleotides agree with TRBD2. Germline values: CDR1 SGHDT, CDR2 YYEEEE. V was pared by 0 bases and J by 0 bases, with 3 bases of the junction left unmatched. The CDR3 runs 16 residues. The full variable domain, completed using reference TRBV5-6 and TRBJ2-4, is DAGVTQSPTHLIKTRGQQVTLRCSPKSGHDTVSWYQQALGQGPQFIFQYYEEEERQRGNFPDRFSGHQFPNYSSELNVNALLLGDSALYLCASSLGSGVAKNIQYFGAGTRLSVL.

This clonotype was seen at least ten times. The CDR3: CAWSSQGGARTEAFF. The CDR3 DNA follows: TGTGCCTGGAGTTCCCAAGGGGGCGCGAGGACTGAAGCTTTCTTT. The chain links TRBV30 to TRBJ1-1; 7 nucleotides match TRBD1. The CDR3 spans 15 residues. Germline CDR1 and CDR2: GTSNPN and SVGIG (reference sequence). J was trimmed by 5 bases and V by 2 bases; bases with no gene match: 11. Using reference TRBV30 and TRBJ1-1 for the parts outside the CDR3, the full variable domain is SQTIHQWPATLVQPVGSPLSLECTVEGTSNPNLYWYRQAAGRGLQLLFYSVGIGQISSEVPQNLSASRPQDRQFILSSKKLLLSDSGFYLCAWSSQGGARTEAFFGQGTRLTVV.

A few counts support this clonotype. The genes are TRBV6-5 and TRBJ2-2; D is perhaps TRBD2 (6 bases). The CDR3 runs to 13 residues. Between the trimmed V and J ends, which lost 7 bases and 4 bases, there was a span of 10 bases. The germline gives CDR1 MNHEY, CDR2 SVGAGI. The CDR3 here is CASKAGSTGELFF. In DNA, the CDR3 is TGTGCCAGCAAGGCGGGAAGCACCGGGGAGCTGTTTTTT.

This clonotype was picked up many times. The V gene is TRBV4-1, the J gene TRBJ1-2; D might be TRBD1 (6 bases). CDR3 length: 14 amino acids. The germline CDR1 and CDR2 sequences are MGHRA and YSYEKL. Trimming removed 0 bases from V and 4 bases from J, with 9 bases in between. The CDR3 spells CASSQDEGGYGYTF. The CDR3 DNA follows: TGCGCCAGCAGCCAAGATGAGGGGGGCTATGGCTACACCTTC.

This clonotype was detected many times. The genes are TRBV5-1 and TRBJ2-1; TRBD2 matches 7 bases. The CDR3 runs to 16 residues. CDR1 and CDR2 from the germline V gene are SGHRS and YFSETQ. Trimming at V came to 0 bases and at J to 0 bases, leaving 3 bases not matched to a gene. CDR3 amino acids: CASSLEGRASYNEQFF. The CDR3 nucleotides read TGCGCCAGCAGCTTGGAAGGGAGGGCCTCCTACAATGAGCAGTTCTTC. Full variable domain (missing parts from reference TRBV5-1 and TRBJ2-1): KAGVTQTPRYLIKTRGQQVTLSCSPISGHRSVSWYQQTPGQGLQFLFEYFSETQRNKGNFPGRFSGRQFSNSRSEMNVSTLELGDSALYLCASSLEGRASYNEQFFGPGTRLTVL.

This clonotype was observed at least ten times. V and J are TRBV5-1 and TRBJ2-7, with D maybe TRBD1 (6 bases). The CDR3 consists of 14 residues. With 2 bases removed from V and 2 bases from J, the gap between germline ends came to 11 bases. Germline V gene sequence: CDR1 SGHRS, CDR2 YFSETQ. The CDR3 region has the DNA TGCGCCAGCAGCTTTTACACAGGGACCTACGAGCAGTACTTC. As protein: CASSFYTGTYEQYF. The full variable domain, completed using reference TRBV5-1 and TRBJ2-7, is KAGVTQTPRYLIKTRGQQVTLSCSPISGHRSVSWYQQTPGQGLQFLFEYFSETQRNKGNFPGRFSGRQFSNSRSEMNVSTLELGDSALYLCASSFYTGTYEQYFGPGTRLTVT.

This clonotype was recorded many times. This rearrangement joins TRBV7-9 to TRBJ2-1; the D is unclear. There are 15 residues in the CDR3. V was cut by 6 bases and J by 4 bases, with 16 bases left in between. Germline values: CDR1 SEHNR, CDR2 FQNEAQ (reference sequence). CDR3 DNA sequence: TGTGCCAGCAGGGGGTTCGGGCTAGGTTACAATGAGCAGTTCTTC. Translation gives CASRGFGLGYNEQFF.